The entry below gives a single T cell receptor beta chain sequence along with its context. Its antigen is still unknown. This record belongs to a study of T cell responses to AZD1222 COVID-19 vaccine. About the study: Whether given at about 4 or about 12 weeks, second doses were pooled.

Study-level points and caveats: Increases in Spike-specific TCR breadth and depth were seen after two AZD1222 doses. Dominant at 160-218 and 743-854, vaccine-associated CD4 TCRs also spanned spike.

Sequencing used immunoSEQ multiplex PCR; TCRdb keeps in-frame clones, though not all of them. This table holds 55,000 to 80,000 clones, about 83% found once. The CDR3 contains 15 residues. Trimming shortened V by 3 bases and J by 4 bases, and 13 bases separated the two germline ends. Germline CDR1 and CDR2: MGHRA and YSYEKL. The sequencing used peripheral blood, collected on day 0 of AZD1222 vaccination. This TCR was sampled from an adult in good health. The J gene is TRBJ2-1, the V gene TRBV4-1; either TRBD1 or TRBD2 may fit D (5 bases each). Here the CDR3 reads CASSHGPGTYNEQFF. The CDR3 nucleotides read TGCGCCAGCAGCCATGGGCCAGGGACGTACAATGAGCAGTTCTTC.